This TCR beta chain was captured in a study of radiation and T cells in renal cell carcinoma. General study results and limits: Compared with controls, irradiated tumors had more, larger dominant CDR3 motifs. Top 100 clonotypes averaged about 54% in irradiated versus 43% in nephrectomy-only tumors. Intratumoral heterogeneity was not captured in these approximately 1 g regions. Top tumor clonotypes rose in blood 2 weeks post-radiation, then contracted.

Unmatched junction bases numbered 5, after V lost 0 bases and J lost 0 bases. The germline CDR1 and CDR2 sequences are SGHTS and YDEGEE. This CDR3 contains 16 residues. The table came from immunoSEQ multiplex PCR; TCRdb's copy has only in-frame clones and leaves some out. The sample has roughly 9,000 clones, 50% to 75% seen once. There are a few counts of this clone. Its antigen is not known. Treatment in this sample: 15 Gy SBRT to primary tumor, nephrectomy 4 weeks later. The sequenced sample was tumor tissue, obtained from a patient whose treatment included radiotherapy and nephrectomy. V and J are TRBV5-8 and TRBJ1-1; 7 bases map to TRBD1. This sequence originates from a man aged 60 to 75 with renal cell carcinoma. The CDR3 loop is CASSLGAGGMNTEAFF. The DNA of the CDR3 is TGTGCCAGCAGCTTGGGGGCAGGGGGGATGAACACTGAAGCTTTCTTT.